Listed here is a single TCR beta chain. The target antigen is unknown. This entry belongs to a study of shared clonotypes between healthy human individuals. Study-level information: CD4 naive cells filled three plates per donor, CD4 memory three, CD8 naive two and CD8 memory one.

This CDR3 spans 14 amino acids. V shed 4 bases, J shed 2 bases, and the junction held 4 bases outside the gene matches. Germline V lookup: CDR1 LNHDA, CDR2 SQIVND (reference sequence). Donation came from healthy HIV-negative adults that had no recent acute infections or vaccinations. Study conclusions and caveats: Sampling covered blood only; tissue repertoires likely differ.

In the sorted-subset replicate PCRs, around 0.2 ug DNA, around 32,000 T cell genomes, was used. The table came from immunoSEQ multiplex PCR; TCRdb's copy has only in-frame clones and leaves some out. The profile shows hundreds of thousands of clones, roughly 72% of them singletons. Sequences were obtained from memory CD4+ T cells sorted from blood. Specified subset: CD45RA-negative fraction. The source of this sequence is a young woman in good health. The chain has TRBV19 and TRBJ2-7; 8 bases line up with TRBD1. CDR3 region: CASSNIQGAYEQYF. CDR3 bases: TGTGCCAGTAGTAACATACAGGGGGCCTACGAGCAGTACTTC.